The 2 T cell receptor beta chains presented below share a single source sample, sequenced in a study of cytomegalovirus exposure and HLA in healthy donors. Primers for the PCR totalled 60 Vbeta and 13 Jbeta. Profiled with immunoSEQ multiplex PCR; TCRdb holds only in-frame clones, not every one. Of about 98,000 clones in the sample, roughly 70% were seen once. Sequencing was done on a sample of PBMCs. The receptors were gathered from a man between 45 and 60 years old in good health and CMV-seronegative.

This clone showed up just a few times. This sequence joins TRBV7-2 and TRBJ2-7; tentatively, D is TRBD2 (7 bases). CDR3 length: 19 residues. CDR1 is SGHTA and CDR2 is FQGNSA in the germline V gene. V lost 1 base, J lost 2 bases, and 24 bases lay in between. DNA for the CDR3: TGTGCCAGCAGCTTAGTCGGTAGGGGGGAGTCTAGCGGTGCCTACGAGCAGTACTTC. Encoded protein: CASSLVGRGESSGAYEQYF.

The chain recombines TRBV5-8 with TRBJ1-2; weak D call: TRBD1 (6 bases). This CDR3 contains 14 residues. V lost 3 bases to trimming and J lost 2 bases, with 11 bases between them. Per the germline V gene, CDR1 is SGHTS and CDR2 is YDEGEE. The CDR3 region has the DNA TGTGCCAGCAGCTGGCCGGGACAAAACTATGGCTACACCTTC. This sequence encodes CASSWPGQNYGYTF.